Following are 30 T cell receptor beta chains from one sample sequenced in a study of T cell repertoires in ileal Crohn's disease. Sequencing was performed with immunoSEQ multiplex PCR; in TCRdb, only in-frame clones are kept and a portion is missing. The sample lists about 13,000 clones, 80% to 85% occurring once. Sequenced material: ileal tissue. These receptors originate from an adult with Crohn's disease.

V is TRBV30 and J is TRBJ1-5; 7 positions match TRBD1. CDR1 is GTSNPN, CDR2 SVGIG, per germline (reference sequence). The CDR3 has 14 amino acids. V lost 5 bases and J lost 4; bases outside the gene matches: 8. CDR3 bases: TGTGCCTGGGGGGGACAGAAGCCTAATCAGCCCCAGCATTTT. This codes for CAWGGQKPNQPQHF.

In DNA, the CDR3 is TGTGCCAGCTCAGAAGGGGGCGGCTACACCTTC. Its protein product is CASSEGGGYTF. The chain combines TRBV6-5 with TRBJ1-2; 7 bases match TRBD1. Germline V gives CDR1 MNHEY, CDR2 SVGAGI. With V trimmed by 8 bases and J by 8 bases, 5 bases remained unmatched. This CDR3 is built from 11 residues.

A single count supports this clone. The rearrangement joins TRBV11-2 to TRBJ2-3; 10 bases match TRBD2. Trimming at V came to 5 bases and at J to 3 bases, leaving 11 bases not matched to a gene. Germline V gene data show CDR1 as SGHAT and CDR2 as FQNNGV. The CDR3 totals 17 residues. The CDR3 region has the DNA TGTGCCAGCAGCCCCAGGGGGCCTAGCGGGGGTACAGATACGCAGTATTTT. It is translated as CASSPRGPSGGTDTQYF.

The table lists this clone with a count of one. The rearrangement links TRBV6-5 to TRBJ2-5; tentatively, D is TRBD2 (6 bases). V was trimmed by 5 bases and J by 4 bases, leaving 14 bases between them. The germline CDR1 and CDR2 sequences are MNHEY and SVGAGI. The CDR3 has 14 amino acids. The CDR3 is CASSPGGWGETQYF. The CDR3 coding sequence is TGTGCCAGCAGTCCCGGAGGGTGGGGAGAGACCCAGTACTTC.

This rearrangement joins TRBV6-1 to TRBJ2-7; TRBD1 matches 7 bases. Germline lookup yields CDR1 MNHNS and CDR2 SASEGT. The CDR3 spans 14 residues. V shed 6 bases and J 3 bases; nucleotides not matched to a gene: 8. CDR3 in DNA: TGTGCCAGCAGACACCATTGGGACAGCTACGAGCAGTACTTC. This gives the protein CASRHHWDSYEQYF.

This rearrangement joins TRBV9 to TRBJ2-3; no definite D call. The germline V gene has CDR1 SGDLS and CDR2 YYNGEE. This CDR3 spans 14 amino acids. V shed 6 bases and J shed 0 bases, with 11 bases lying between them. The CDR3 protein is CASKKEPSTDTQYF. In DNA form, the CDR3 reads TGTGCCAGCAAAAAAGAGCCTAGCACAGATACGCAGTATTTT.

CDR3 amino acids: CASRPSRDSGNTIYF. The DNA of the CDR3 is TGTGCCAGCAGGCCTTCAAGGGACAGTGGAAACACCATATATTTT. The J gene is TRBJ1-3, the V gene TRBV6-6; 7 nucleotides match TRBD1. Germline V gene sequence: CDR1 MNHNY, CDR2 SVGAGI (reference sequence). CDR3 length: 15 residues. The trim removed 6 bases at V and 3 bases at J, leaving 8 bases unmatched.

The chain combines TRBV6-1 with TRBJ1-5; 8 nucleotides agree with TRBD1. J gave up 2 bases and V 9 bases, and 9 bases lay outside the gene matches. The CDR3 length is 15 residues. Germline V gives CDR1 MNHNS, CDR2 SASEGT. CDR3 sequence: CASSRQGAGNQPQHF. CDR3 in DNA: TGTGCCAGTTCTCGTCAGGGGGCTGGCAATCAGCCCCAGCATTTT.

As DNA, the CDR3 is TGTGCCAGCAGTTCGGAGGGAGTGGGGAACATTCAGTACTTC. Translating it yields CASSSEGVGNIQYF. The chain combines TRBV6-6 with TRBJ2-4; a possible D gene is TRBD2 (6 bases). The CDR3 is 14 amino acids. Trimming took 4 bases from V and 7 from J, leaving 14 bases between them. Germline CDR1 and CDR2: MNHNY and SVGAGI (reference sequence).

This clone was picked up a small number of times. The chain recombines TRBV6-1 with TRBJ1-5, with a tentative D call TRBD1 (5 bases). Germline V gives CDR1 MNHNS, CDR2 SASEGT. The CDR3 length is 17 residues. Trimming cost V 4 bases and J 3 bases, with 19 bases left between them. DNA of the CDR3: TGTGCCAGCAGTGCTAAGGGGCAGTTGTGGATCAATCAGCCCCAGCATTTT. Encoded protein: CASSAKGQLWINQPQHF.

This rearrangement joins TRBV2 to TRBJ2-7; D possibly corresponds to TRBD2 (6 bases). Per germline, CDR1 SNHLY and CDR2 FYNNEI. The CDR3 sequence is 16 residues long. V was trimmed by 6 bases and J by 1 base, leaving 19 bases between them. The DNA of the CDR3 is TGTGCCAGCAGCAGGGCATTTAATAGCGGATCCTACGAGCAGTACTTC. As protein: CASSRAFNSGSYEQYF. Full variable domain (rest looked up from reference TRBV2 and TRBJ2-7): EPEVTQTPSHQVTQMGQEVILRCVPISNHLYFYWYRQILGQKVEFLVSFYNNEISEKSEIFDDQFSVERPDGSNFTLKIRSTKLEDSAMYFCASSRAFNSGSYEQYFGPGTRLTVT.

This clone was observed a single time. This rearrangement joins TRBV5-6 to TRBJ1-2; possible D gene TRBD1, 6 bases. Germline loops: CDR1 SGHDT, CDR2 YYEEEE. The V gene lost 0 bases and the J gene lost 8 bases, with 14 bases spanning the gap. There are 14 residues in the CDR3. The CDR3 bases are TGTGCCAGCAGCTTGGGGCAGGGGAGAGGGGGCTACACCTTC. Residues: CASSLGQGRGGYTF.

There are a few counts of this clone. This chain joins TRBV4-2 and TRBJ2-7, with 11 bases identical to TRBD1. This CDR3 comprises 17 residues. CDR1 and CDR2 from the germline V gene are LGHNA and YNFKEQ. After removal of 4 bases from V and 0 bases from J, the junction contained 8 bases not matched to a gene. Here the CDR3 reads CASSRGQGATASYEQYF. The CDR3, as DNA: TGTGCCAGCAGCCGTGGACAGGGGGCGACCGCCTCCTACGAGCAGTACTTC.

The CDR3 nucleotides read TGCGCCAGCAGCACCCCGACAGGTCAGCATTTT. Translated: CASSTPTGQHF. The chain uses TRBV5-1 and TRBJ1-5; a possible D gene is TRBD1 (6 bases). The V end was cut by 4 bases, the J end by 13 bases, with 12 bases between. In germline, CDR1 is SGHRS, CDR2 YFSETQ. The CDR3 is 11 amino acids.

This chain uses TRBV4-2 with TRBJ2-7; 8 bases fit TRBD1. The CDR3 length is 20 residues. V trimming: 0 bases; J trimming: 4 bases; junction bases outside the gene matches: 20. Germline V gene sequence: CDR1 LGHNA, CDR2 YNFKEQ. For the CDR3, the DNA is TGTGCCAGCAGCCAAGATGTCTGGGGCAGGGGGCCCTCCCCTATATACGAGCAGTACTTC. The encoded protein is CASSQDVWGRGPSPIYEQYF.

The V gene is TRBV7-9, the J gene TRBJ2-3; 8 nucleotides agree with TRBD2. The CDR3 length is 15 residues. The V segment lost 5 bases and the J segment 4 bases; nucleotides outside the gene matches: 8. Germline V gene lookup returns CDR1 SEHNR and CDR2 FQNEAQ (reference sequence). The chain's CDR3 is CASSPRTSNSDTQYF. The CDR3 nucleotides read TGTGCCAGCAGCCCGCGGACTAGCAACTCAGATACGCAGTATTTT.

This clone appeared a few times. One end of the junction does not line up with germline, which may come from a read error. The genes are TRBV7-7 and TRBJ1-1, with TRBD1 as a possible D gene (5 bases). The CDR3 contains 13 residues. Per the germline V gene, CDR1 is SSHAT and CDR2 is FNYEAQ (reference sequence). The CDR3 spells CASSRSPGTEAFF. In DNA form, the CDR3 reads TGTGCTAGCAGCCGGAGCCCAGGGACTGAAGCTTTCTTT.

The chain is built from TRBV5-1 and TRBJ2-3; D may be TRBD1 (5 bases). The CDR3 totals 16 residues. Germline CDR1 reads SGHRS; CDR2 reads YFSETQ. The ends were cut back, 2 bases at V and 0 bases at J, with 13 bases in the middle. For the CDR3, the DNA is TGCGCCAGCAGCTTCACGGCAGGGTTGAGCACAGATACGCAGTATTTT. This encodes CASSFTAGLSTDTQYF.

In its sample, this clone was seen a few times. The J gene is TRBJ2-7, the V gene TRBV2; 10 nucleotides line up with TRBD2. The germline CDR1 and CDR2 sequences are SNHLY and FYNNEI. The CDR3 loop spans 13 amino acids. Losses at the gene ends were 10 bases for V and 2 bases for J; bases not matched to a gene: 5. This CDR3 is CATLLAGTYEQYF. The CDR3 nucleotides are TGTGCCACATTACTAGCGGGAACCTACGAGCAGTACTTC. Variable domain in full (rest from reference TRBV2 and TRBJ2-7): EPEVTQTPSHQVTQMGQEVILRCVPISNHLYFYWYRQILGQKVEFLVSFYNNEISEKSEIFDDQFSVERPDGSNFTLKIRSTKLEDSAMYFCATLLAGTYEQYFGPGTRLTVT.

About this clone: The same CDR3 arises from other DNA sequences in this sample as well. This chain links TRBV6-5 with TRBJ1-2, with D perhaps TRBD1 (6 bases). The CDR3 spans 13 residues. Germline V gene sequence: CDR1 MNHEY, CDR2 SVGAGI. V lost 6 bases and J lost 5, with 13 bases in between. The CDR3 DNA follows: TGTGCCAGCAGCCCAACAGGGAATTATGGCTACACCTTC. This sequence encodes CASSPTGNYGYTF.

The J gene is TRBJ1-2, the V gene TRBV6-1; a weak D match, TRBD1 (6 bases). V was pared by 5 bases and J by 4 bases, with 11 bases between. The germline V gene has CDR1 MNHNS and CDR2 SASEGT. The CDR3 consists of 13 residues. As DNA, the CDR3 is TGTGCCAGCAGTACAGGGAGCCCCTATGGCTACACCTTC. This sequence encodes CASSTGSPYGYTF.

The chain combines TRBV28 with TRBJ1-1; no definite D call. Germline V lookup: CDR1 MDHEN, CDR2 SYDVKM. Trimming took off 2 bases at V and 6 bases at J, with 13 bases between the two ends. The CDR3 loop spans 14 amino acids. CDR3 sequence (DNA): TGTGCCAGCAGTTTAGTCGGAGTAGCGGCTGAAGCTTTCTTT. Translating it yields CASSLVGVAAEAFF.

The V gene is TRBV6-5, the J gene TRBJ1-5; D gene uncertain. V was clipped by 6 bases and J by 2 bases, with 5 bases between them. The CDR3 runs to 12 residues. Germline CDR1 and CDR2: MNHEY and SVGAGI. The CDR3: CASRQGNQPQHF. The CDR3 DNA is TGTGCCAGCAGGCAGGGCAATCAGCCCCAGCATTTT.

V and J are TRBV5-6 and TRBJ1-6; unclear D gene. V gave up 0 bases and J gave up 0 bases, with 7 bases separating them. CDR1 is SGHDT and CDR2 is YYEEEE in the germline V gene. This CDR3 has 16 residues. CDR3 sequence: CASSLDVSSYNSPLHF. The CDR3 DNA reads TGTGCCAGCAGCTTGGATGTGAGCTCCTATAATTCACCCCTCCACTTT.

The V gene is TRBV4-2, the J gene TRBJ2-2, with TRBD2 matching 7 bases. CDR1 and CDR2 from the germline V gene are LGHNA and YNFKEQ. CDR3 length equals 16 residues. With V trimmed by 5 bases and J by 1 base, 7 bases remained unmatched. CDR3 amino acids: CASSSSGGRNTGELFF. In DNA form, the CDR3 reads TGTGCCAGCAGCAGCAGCGGCGGGAGGAACACCGGGGAGCTGTTTTTT.

This chain links TRBV6-1 with TRBJ2-7, with TRBD1 matching over 9 bases. From germline, CDR1 is MNHNS and CDR2 SASEGT. This CDR3 is built from 15 residues. V gave up 6 bases and J gave up 2 bases; unmatched junction bases: 8. CDR3 sequence (DNA): TGTGCCAGCAGGGCCCGGGACAGGGCAACCTACGAGCAGTACTTC. Encoded protein: CASRARDRATYEQYF.

This chain connects TRBV7-9 to TRBJ2-7; D remains ambiguous. CDR3 length: 14 residues. Germline V gene data show CDR1 as SEHNR and CDR2 as FQNEAQ (reference sequence). Trimming took off 4 bases at V and 0 bases at J, with 10 bases between the two ends. CDR3 DNA sequence: TGTGCCAGCAGCTCGATACCGAGCTCCTACGAGCAGTACTTC. This translates into CASSSIPSSYEQYF.

The V and J genes are TRBV2 and TRBJ1-5, with D perhaps TRBD1 (5 bases). CDR1 and CDR2 (germline): SNHLY, FYNNEI. The CDR3 totals 15 residues. V gave up 8 bases and J gave up 2 bases, with 16 bases separating them. In DNA, the CDR3 is TGTGCCAGCGGACACGGGCGCGGTGGCAATCAGCCCCAGCATTTT. Translation gives CASGHGRGGNQPQHF.

This clone is a singleton in its sample. The J gene is TRBJ2-7, the V gene TRBV10-3; 14 bases map to TRBD2. CDR1 is ENHRY and CDR2 is SYGVKD in the germline V gene. Trimming took 0 bases from V and 5 from J; bases not matched to a gene: 9. The CDR3 loop spans 18 amino acids. The CDR3 region has the DNA TGTGCCATCAGTGAGTCTGTGGGGACTAGCGGGAGTGGCAACGAGCAGTACTTC. The encoded protein is CAISESVGTSGSGNEQYF.

The chain links TRBV7-3 to TRBJ2-1; 8 bases are a match to TRBD2. With 1 base clipped from V and 2 bases from J, the junction kept 4 bases outside the gene matches. Germline V CDR1 and CDR2: SGHTA, FQGTGA. The CDR3 totals 16 residues. The CDR3 region has the DNA TGTGCCAGCAGCTTAAGACGGGGGGGCCCCTACAATGAGCAGTTCTTC. Amino acid sequence: CASSLRRGGPYNEQFF. Looking up the rest from reference TRBV7-3 and TRBJ2-1 gives the full variable domain: GAGVSQTPSNKVTEKGKYVELRCDPISGHTALYWYRQSLGQGPEFLIYFQGTGAADDSGLPNDRFFAVRPEGSVSTLKIQRTERGDSAVYLCASSLRRGGPYNEQFFGPGTRLTVL.